This TCR beta chain originates from a study of CD4 and CD8 cells across lung adenocarcinoma regions. Germline V lookup: CDR1 MNHNS, CDR2 SASEGT. This CDR3 spans 16 amino acids. Trimming stripped 6 bases from V and 9 bases from J, with 25 bases between. Donors had localized lung adenocarcinoma, a non-small cell lung cancer. MiXCR was run by TCRdb on the PCR reads, yielding one entry per CDR3 protein. Among about 23,000 distinct CDR3 sequences listed, around 52% were seen once. The chain uses TRBV6-1 and TRBJ2-3; D is perhaps TRBD2 (6 bases). The receptor's source is a male donor with lung adenocarcinoma. The CD4 and CD8 labels of this study may be unreliable. Sequences were obtained from CD4+ T cells from the center of a lung tumor. As DNA, the CDR3 is TGTGCCAGCAGGCCGATGAGCGGGCGTGGCCAAGAGACGCAGTATTTT. Its translation is CASRPMSGRGQETQYF.